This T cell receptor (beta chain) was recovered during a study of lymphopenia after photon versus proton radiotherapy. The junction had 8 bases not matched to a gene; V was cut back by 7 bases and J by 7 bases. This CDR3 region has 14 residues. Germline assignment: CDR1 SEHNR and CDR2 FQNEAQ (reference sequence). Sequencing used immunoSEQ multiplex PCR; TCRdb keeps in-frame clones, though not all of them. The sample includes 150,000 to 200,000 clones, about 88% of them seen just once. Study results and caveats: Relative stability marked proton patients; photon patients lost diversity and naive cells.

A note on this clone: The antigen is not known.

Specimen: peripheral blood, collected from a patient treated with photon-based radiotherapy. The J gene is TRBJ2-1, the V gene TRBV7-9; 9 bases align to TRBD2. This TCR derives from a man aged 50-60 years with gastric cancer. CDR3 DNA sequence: TGTGCCAGCACCTGGGGCGGGAGGGCAAATGAGCAGTTCTTC. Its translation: CASTWGGRANEQFF.